This T cell receptor (beta chain) was observed in a study of T cells in Graves' hyperthyroidism and ophthalmopathy. Study background: At the time of initial diagnosis and before any treatment, peripheral blood was collected.

A lack of ophthalmopathy progression within 18 months defined stable Graves' hyperthyroidism. About this clonotype itself: Its antigen is undetermined.

Using RNA transcripts as the source, TCR beta CDR3 regions were amplified. First-round RT-PCR with HTBI primers amplified the TCR CDR3 region. A single record per CDR3 protein comes from TCRdb applying MiXCR to the multiplex PCR reads. Of hundreds of thousands of distinct CDR3 sequences in the sample, 16% were seen once. Study-level results: A model of 13 V-J features distinguished ophthalmopathy from stable hyperthyroidism.

The sequenced sample consisted of blood. This clonotype originated in a woman younger than 30 with Graves' hyperthyroidism.

The CDR3 region is CATTDGYSNQPQHF. CDR3 DNA: TGTGCCACGACGGACGGATATAGCAATCAGCCCCAGCATTTT. The chain combines TRBV19 with TRBJ1-5; D not resolved. Germline CDR1 reads LNHDA; CDR2 reads SQIVND (reference sequence). The V and J ends lost 10 bases and 0 bases respectively, with 13 bases between them. The CDR3 loop spans 14 amino acids. The variable domain in full, completed from reference TRBV19 and TRBJ1-5, reads DGGITQSPKYLFRKEGQNVTLSCEQNLNHDAMYWYRQDPGQGLRLIYYSQIVNDFQKGDIAEGYSVSREKKESFPLTVTSAQKNPTAFYLCATTDGYSNQPQHFGDGTRLSIL.